This TCR beta chain was profiled in a study of CD8 T cells in ankylosing spondylitis. Whole-study findings and limits: Eight highly homologous variants made up a TCR beta motif, and this motif appeared characteristic of ankylosing spondylitis blood.

This clonotype was counted ten times or more. The antigen remains unidentified. The V end lost 0 bases, the J end lost 9 bases, and 12 bases lay between the germline ends. The CDR3 totals 13 residues. Looked up from germline, CDR1 is DFQATT and CDR2 is SNEGSKA (reference sequence). Quantitative 5'-RACE with molecular barcodes produced the TCR beta libraries. A single record per CDR3 protein comes from TCRdb applying MiXCR to the 5' RACE reads. In the table there are more than 400,000 distinct CDR3 sequences, approximately 5.3% of which are singletons. Input material: blood, either unsorted or a sorted T cell fraction (not recorded which). This receptor was obtained from a male donor with ankylosing spondylitis. This chain links TRBV20-1 with TRBJ2-1; D is ambiguous. The CDR3 here is CSARDLQNTEQFF. CDR3 in DNA: TGCAGTGCTAGAGATCTGCAAAACACTGAGCAGTTCTTC.